The T cell receptor (beta chain) under discussion was sequenced for a study of blood T cells in healthy people across ages. Researchers report isolating at least 6.5 million PBMCs per sample. General study points: Not knowing donor CMV status may have confounded expanded clonotype changes. Measured against age, TCR beta diversity per million T cells decreased in a roughly linear manner.

V lost 6 bases and J lost 3, with 19 bases in between. The CDR3 runs 16 residues. CDR1 is SEHNR and CDR2 is FQNEAQ in the germline V gene (reference sequence). This clonotype was counted only a few times. What it binds is unknown. A sample-barcoded 5' primer and a J-beta primer mix were used in a second PCR of roughly 6 to 11 cycles. TCRdb recomputed calls from the 5' RACE reads with MiXCR, one row per CDR3 protein. This table has roughly 1.4 million distinct CDR3 sequences, roughly 60% appearing once. Sample: blood. J is TRBJ2-3 and V is TRBV7-9; perhaps TRBD1 as D (7 bases). This clonotype was obtained from a man aged 18 to 29 in good health. The CDR3 nucleotides read TGTGCCAGCAGGGACCCGGAGGGGGCTCTAACAGATACGCAGTATTTT. Translating it yields CASRDPEGALTDTQYF.